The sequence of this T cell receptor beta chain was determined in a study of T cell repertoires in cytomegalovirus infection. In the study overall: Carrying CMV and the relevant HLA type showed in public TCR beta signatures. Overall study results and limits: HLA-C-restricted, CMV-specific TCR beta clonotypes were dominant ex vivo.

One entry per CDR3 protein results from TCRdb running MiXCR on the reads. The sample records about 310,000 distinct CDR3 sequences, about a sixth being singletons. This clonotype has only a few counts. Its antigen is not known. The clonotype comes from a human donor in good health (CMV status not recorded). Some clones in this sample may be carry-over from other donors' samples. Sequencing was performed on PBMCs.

CDR3 nucleotides: TGTGCCAGCAGAAGGACACTGAACACCGGGGAGCTGTTTTTT. It translates to CASRRTLNTGELFF. V gene TRBV6-1 combines with J gene TRBJ2-2, with a tentative D call TRBD1 (5 bases). This CDR3 is built from 14 residues. The germline V and J ends were trimmed by 6 bases and 1 base, with 9 bases remaining between them. The germline CDR1 and CDR2 sequences are MNHNS and SASEGT.